The 6 T cell receptor beta chains given below trace back to one sample, sequenced in a study of blood T cell repertoires in COVID-19. Libraries were prepared by immunoSEQ multiplex PCR; TCRdb keeps only in-frame clonotypes and omits some of them. The table has roughly 100,000 clones, more than 75% seen once. The sequenced sample consisted of peripheral blood. These receptors all come from a woman aged 80 or over with active COVID-19.

The rearrangement links TRBV2 to TRBJ1-3; D remains ambiguous. Trimming removed 5 bases from V and 5 bases from J, with 13 bases in between. Looked up from germline, CDR1 is SNHLY and CDR2 is FYNNEI. The CDR3 is 14 amino acids. CDR3: CASSPWTGRNTIYF. CDR3 sequence (DNA): TGTGCCAGCAGTCCTTGGACGGGGAGAAACACCATATATTTT.

The chain uses TRBV7-2 and TRBJ2-1, with TRBD1 matching over 9 bases. In germline, CDR1 is SGHTA, CDR2 FQGNSA. Losses at the gene ends were 6 bases for V and 8 bases for J; bases not matched to a gene: 5. CDR3 length: 13 amino acids. The CDR3 is CASRPDRGDEQFF. CDR3 nucleotide sequence: TGTGCCAGCAGACCCGACAGGGGGGATGAGCAGTTCTTC.

The chain has TRBV20-1 and TRBJ2-3; 9 nucleotides align to TRBD2. The CDR3 consists of 14 residues. The V segment lost 3 bases and the J segment 4 bases; nucleotides outside the gene matches: 5. Germline CDR1 is DFQATT and CDR2 is SNEGSKA (reference sequence). The CDR3 nucleotides read TGCAGTGCTAGTTTAGCGGGAGTCCCAGATACGCAGTATTTT. Translation: CSASLAGVPDTQYF.

CDR3 coding DNA: TGTGCCAGTAGTCCATGGGGCAGAGTGAGCAATCAGCCCCAGCATTTT. Protein sequence: CASSPWGRVSNQPQHF. The chain uses TRBV19 and TRBJ1-5; D may be TRBD1 (5 bases). V was clipped by 5 bases and J by 1 base, with 15 bases between them. The length of the CDR3 is 16 residues. Germline CDR1 reads LNHDA; CDR2 reads SQIVND (reference sequence).

The CDR3 bases are TGTGCCAGCAGCTGGGGGGTGGGGCAGGTCACAGATACGCAGTATTTT. The encoded protein is CASSWGVGQVTDTQYF. The genes are TRBV7-9 and TRBJ2-3; D might be TRBD2 (6 bases). The V and J ends lost 4 bases and 2 bases respectively, with 16 bases between them. Germline V lookup: CDR1 SEHNR, CDR2 FQNEAQ (reference sequence). CDR3 size: 16 residues.

CDR3 sequence reads: CASSFTRGLSEQYF. For the CDR3, the DNA is TGTGCCAGCAGCTTTACGCGGGGTTTATCCGAGCAGTACTTC. This chain connects TRBV7-2 to TRBJ2-7, with D maybe TRBD2 (6 bases). Germline CDR1 reads SGHTA; CDR2 reads FQGNSA. V was trimmed by 3 bases and J by 6 bases, leaving 15 bases between them. CDR3 length: 14 residues.